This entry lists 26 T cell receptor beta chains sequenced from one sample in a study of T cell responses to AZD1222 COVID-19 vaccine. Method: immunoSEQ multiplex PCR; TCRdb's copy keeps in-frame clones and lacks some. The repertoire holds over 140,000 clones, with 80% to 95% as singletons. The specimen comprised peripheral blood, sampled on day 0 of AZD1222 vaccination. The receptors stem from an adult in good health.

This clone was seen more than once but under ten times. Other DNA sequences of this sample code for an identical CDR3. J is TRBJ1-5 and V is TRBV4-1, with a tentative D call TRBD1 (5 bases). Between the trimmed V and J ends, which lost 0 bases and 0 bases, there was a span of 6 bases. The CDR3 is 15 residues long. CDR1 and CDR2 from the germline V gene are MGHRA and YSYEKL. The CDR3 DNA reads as TGCGCCAGCAGCCAAGATCAGGGTAGCAATCAGCCCCAGCATTTT. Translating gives CASSQDQGSNQPQHF.

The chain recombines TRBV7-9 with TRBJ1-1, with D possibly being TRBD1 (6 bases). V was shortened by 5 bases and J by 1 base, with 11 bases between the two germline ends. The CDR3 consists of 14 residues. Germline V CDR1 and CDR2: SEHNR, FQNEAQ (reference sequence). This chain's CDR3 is CASSTRQENTEAFF. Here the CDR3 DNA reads TGTGCCAGCAGCACCCGACAGGAGAACACTGAAGCTTTCTTT.

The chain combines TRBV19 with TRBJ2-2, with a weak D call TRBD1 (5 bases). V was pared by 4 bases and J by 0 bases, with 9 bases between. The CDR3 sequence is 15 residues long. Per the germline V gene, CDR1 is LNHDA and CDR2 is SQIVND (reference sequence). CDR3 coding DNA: TGTGCCAGTAGTAGGGGCTCTGCGAACACCGGGGAGCTGTTTTTT. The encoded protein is CASSRGSANTGELFF.

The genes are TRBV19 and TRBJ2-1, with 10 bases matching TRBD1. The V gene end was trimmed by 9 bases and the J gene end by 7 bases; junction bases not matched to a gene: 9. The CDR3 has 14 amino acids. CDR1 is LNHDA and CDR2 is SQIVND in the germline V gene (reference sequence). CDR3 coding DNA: TGTGCCAGCAGAAGACAGGGGGCGGCTAATGAGCAGTTCTTC. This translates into CASRRQGAANEQFF.

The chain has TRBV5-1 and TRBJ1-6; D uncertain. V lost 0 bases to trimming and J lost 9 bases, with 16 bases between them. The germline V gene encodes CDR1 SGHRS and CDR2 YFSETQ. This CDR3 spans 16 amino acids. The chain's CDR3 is CASSLAGDALTSPLHF. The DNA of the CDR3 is TGCGCCAGCAGCTTGGCAGGAGACGCCCTAACTTCACCCCTCCACTTT. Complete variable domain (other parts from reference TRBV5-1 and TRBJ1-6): KAGVTQTPRYLIKTRGQQVTLSCSPISGHRSVSWYQQTPGQGLQFLFEYFSETQRNKGNFPGRFSGRQFSNSRSEMNVSTLELGDSALYLCASSLAGDALTSPLHFGNGTRLTVT.

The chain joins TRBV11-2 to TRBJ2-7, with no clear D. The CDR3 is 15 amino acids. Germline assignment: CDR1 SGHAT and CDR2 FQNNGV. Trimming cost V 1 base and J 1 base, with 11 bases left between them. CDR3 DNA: TGTGCCAGCAGCTTAGGGTCCGCCGGTTCCTACGAGCAGTACTTC. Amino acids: CASSLGSAGSYEQYF.

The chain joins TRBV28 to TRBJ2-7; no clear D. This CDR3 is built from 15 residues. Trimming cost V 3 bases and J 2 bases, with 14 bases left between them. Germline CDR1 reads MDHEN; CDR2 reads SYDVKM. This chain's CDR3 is CASSFVSAQTYEQYF. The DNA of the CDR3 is TGTGCCAGCAGTTTTGTGTCGGCCCAGACCTACGAGCAGTACTTC.

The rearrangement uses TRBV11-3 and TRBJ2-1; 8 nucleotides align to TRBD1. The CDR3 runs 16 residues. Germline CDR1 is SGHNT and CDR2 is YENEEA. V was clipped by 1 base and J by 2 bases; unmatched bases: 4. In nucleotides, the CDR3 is TGTGCCAGCAGCTTAGTGGACAGGGTGCCCTACAATGAGCAGTTCTTC. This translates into CASSLVDRVPYNEQFF. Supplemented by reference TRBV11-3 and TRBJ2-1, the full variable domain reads EAGVVQSPRYKIIEKKQPVAFWCNPISGHNTLYWYLQNLGQGPELLIRYENEEAVDDSQLPKDRFSAERLKGVDSTLKIQPAELGDSAVYLCASSLVDRVPYNEQFFGPGTRLTVL.

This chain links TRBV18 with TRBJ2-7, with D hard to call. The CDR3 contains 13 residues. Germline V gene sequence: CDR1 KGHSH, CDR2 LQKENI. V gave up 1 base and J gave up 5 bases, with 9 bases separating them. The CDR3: CASSPQGLNEQYF. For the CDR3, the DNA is TGTGCCAGCTCACCACAGGGTCTTAACGAGCAGTACTTC.

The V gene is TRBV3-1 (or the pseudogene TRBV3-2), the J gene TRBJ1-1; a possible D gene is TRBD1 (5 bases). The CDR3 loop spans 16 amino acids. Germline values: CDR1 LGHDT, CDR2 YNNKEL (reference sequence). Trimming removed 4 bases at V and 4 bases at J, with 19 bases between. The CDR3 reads CASSPGTGTLGTEAFF. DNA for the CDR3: TGTGCCAGCAGCCCCGGGACGGGGACCCTAGGCACTGAAGCTTTCTTT.

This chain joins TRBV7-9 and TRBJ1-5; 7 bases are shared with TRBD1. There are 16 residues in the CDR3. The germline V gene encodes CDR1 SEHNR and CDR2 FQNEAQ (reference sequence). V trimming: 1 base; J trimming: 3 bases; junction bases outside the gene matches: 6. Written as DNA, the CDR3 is TGTGCCAGCAGCTTAGGACAGGGACCCAACAATCAGCCCCAGCATTTT. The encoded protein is CASSLGQGPNNQPQHF. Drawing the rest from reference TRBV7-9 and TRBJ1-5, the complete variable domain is DTGVSQNPRHKITKRGQNVTFRCDPISEHNRLYWYRQTLGQGPEFLTYFQNEAQLEKSRLLSDRFSAERPKGSFSTLEIQRTEQGDSAMYLCASSLGQGPNNQPQHFGDGTRLSIL.

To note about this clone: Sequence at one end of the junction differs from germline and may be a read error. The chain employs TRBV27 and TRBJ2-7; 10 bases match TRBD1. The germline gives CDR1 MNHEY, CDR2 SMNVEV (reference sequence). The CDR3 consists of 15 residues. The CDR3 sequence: CASSLGTGVSNEQYF. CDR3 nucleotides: TGTGCCAGCAGTTTGGGGACAGGGGTCTCCAACGAGCAGTACTTC.

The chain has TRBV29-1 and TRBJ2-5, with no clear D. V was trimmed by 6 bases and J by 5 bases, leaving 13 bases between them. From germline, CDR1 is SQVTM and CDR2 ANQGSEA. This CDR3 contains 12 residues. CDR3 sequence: CSVRAFLETQYF. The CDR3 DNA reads TGCAGCGTCCGAGCCTTCCTGGAGACCCAGTACTTC. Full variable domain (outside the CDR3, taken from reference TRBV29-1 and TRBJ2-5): SAVISQKPSRDICQRGTSLTIQCQVDSQVTMMFWYRQQPGQSLTLIATANQGSEATYESGFVIDKFPISRPNLTFSTLTVSNMSPEDSSIYLCSVRAFLETQYFGPGTRLLVL.

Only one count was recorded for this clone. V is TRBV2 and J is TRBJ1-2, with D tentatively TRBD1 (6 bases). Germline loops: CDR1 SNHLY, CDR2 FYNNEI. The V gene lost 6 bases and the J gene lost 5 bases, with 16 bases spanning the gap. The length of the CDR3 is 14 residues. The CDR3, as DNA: TGTGCCAGCAGCGATGGACAGTCTAGGTATGGCTACACCTTC. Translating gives CASSDGQSRYGYTF. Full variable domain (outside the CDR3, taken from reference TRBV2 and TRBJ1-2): EPEVTQTPSHQVTQMGQEVILRCVPISNHLYFYWYRQILGQKVEFLVSFYNNEISEKSEIFDDQFSVERPDGSNFTLKIRSTKLEDSAMYFCASSDGQSRYGYTFGSGTRLTVV.

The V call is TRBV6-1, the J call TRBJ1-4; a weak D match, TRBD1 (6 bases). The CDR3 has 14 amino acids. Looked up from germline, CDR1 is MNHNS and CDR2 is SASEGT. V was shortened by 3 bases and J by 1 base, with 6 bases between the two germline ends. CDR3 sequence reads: CASSDRGTNEKLFF. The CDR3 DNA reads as TGTGCCAGCAGTGACAGGGGAACTAATGAAAAACTGTTTTTT.

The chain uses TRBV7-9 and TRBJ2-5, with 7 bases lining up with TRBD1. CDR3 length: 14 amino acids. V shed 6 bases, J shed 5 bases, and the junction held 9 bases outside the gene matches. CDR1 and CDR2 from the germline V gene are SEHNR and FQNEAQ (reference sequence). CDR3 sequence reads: CASSQQGMGETQYF. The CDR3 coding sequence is TGTGCCAGCAGTCAACAGGGGATGGGGGAGACCCAGTACTTC.

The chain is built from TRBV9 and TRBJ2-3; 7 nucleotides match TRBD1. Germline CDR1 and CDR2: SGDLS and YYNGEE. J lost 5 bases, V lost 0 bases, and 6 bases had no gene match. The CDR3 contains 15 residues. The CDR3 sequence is CASSVGGQLGDTQYF. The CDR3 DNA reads TGTGCCAGCAGCGTAGGGGGACAGTTGGGAGATACGCAGTATTTT.

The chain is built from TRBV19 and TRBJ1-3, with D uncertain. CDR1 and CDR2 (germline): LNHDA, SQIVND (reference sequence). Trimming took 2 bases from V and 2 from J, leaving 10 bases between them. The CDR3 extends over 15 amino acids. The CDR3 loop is CASSISRAPGNTIYF. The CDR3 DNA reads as TGTGCCAGTAGTATATCCCGTGCACCTGGAAACACCATATATTTT.

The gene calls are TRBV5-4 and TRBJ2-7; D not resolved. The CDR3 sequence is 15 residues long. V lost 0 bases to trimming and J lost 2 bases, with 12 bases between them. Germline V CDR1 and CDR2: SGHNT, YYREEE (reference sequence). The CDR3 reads CASSLGRPFTYEQYF. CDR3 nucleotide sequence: TGTGCCAGCAGCTTGGGGCGACCCTTCACCTACGAGCAGTACTTC.

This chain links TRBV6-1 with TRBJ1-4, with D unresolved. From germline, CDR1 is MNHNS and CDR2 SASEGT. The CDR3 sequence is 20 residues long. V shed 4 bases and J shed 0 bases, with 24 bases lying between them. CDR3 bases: TGTGCCAGCAGTGGCGACGCAACACCGGGGTACCGAGCAACTAATGAAAAACTGTTTTTT. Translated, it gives CASSGDATPGYRATNEKLFF.

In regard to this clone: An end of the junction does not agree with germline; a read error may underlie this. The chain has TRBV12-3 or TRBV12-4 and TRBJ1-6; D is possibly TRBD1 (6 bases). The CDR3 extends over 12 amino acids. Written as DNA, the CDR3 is TGTGCCAGCAGTTCAGATTGGGGGCTCCGACGATTT. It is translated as CASSSDWGLRRF.

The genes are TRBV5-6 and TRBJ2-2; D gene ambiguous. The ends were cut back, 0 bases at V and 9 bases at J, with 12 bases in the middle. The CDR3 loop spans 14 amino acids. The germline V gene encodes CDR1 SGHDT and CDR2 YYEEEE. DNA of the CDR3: TGTGCCAGCAGCTTGGATGCAGTTTGGAGGGAGCTGTTTTTT. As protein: CASSLDAVWRELFF. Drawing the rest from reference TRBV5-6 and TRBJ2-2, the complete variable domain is DAGVTQSPTHLIKTRGQQVTLRCSPKSGHDTVSWYQQALGQGPQFIFQYYEEEERQRGNFPDRFSGHQFPNYSSELNVNALLLGDSALYLCASSLDAVWRELFFGEGSRLTVL.

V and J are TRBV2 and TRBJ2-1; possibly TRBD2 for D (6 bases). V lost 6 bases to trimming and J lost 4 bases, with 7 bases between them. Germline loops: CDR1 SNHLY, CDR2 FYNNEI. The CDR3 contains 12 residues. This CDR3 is CASRREYNEQFF. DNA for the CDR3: TGTGCCAGCAGGCGGGAATACAATGAGCAGTTCTTC. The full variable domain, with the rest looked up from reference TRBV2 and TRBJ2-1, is EPEVTQTPSHQVTQMGQEVILRCVPISNHLYFYWYRQILGQKVEFLVSFYNNEISEKSEIFDDQFSVERPDGSNFTLKIRSTKLEDSAMYFCASRREYNEQFFGPGTRLTVL.

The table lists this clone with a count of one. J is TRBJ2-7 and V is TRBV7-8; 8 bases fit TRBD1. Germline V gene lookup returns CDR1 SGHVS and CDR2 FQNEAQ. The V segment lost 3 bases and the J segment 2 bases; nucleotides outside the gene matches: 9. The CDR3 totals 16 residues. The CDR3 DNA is TGTGCCAGCAGCTTCTTGGACAGGGAGGAGGCCTACGAGCAGTACTTC. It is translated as CASSFLDREEAYEQYF.

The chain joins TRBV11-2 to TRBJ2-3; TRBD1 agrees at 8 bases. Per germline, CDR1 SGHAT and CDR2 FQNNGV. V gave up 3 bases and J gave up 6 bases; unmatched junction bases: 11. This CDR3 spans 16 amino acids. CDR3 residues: CASSFGAQGATDTQYF. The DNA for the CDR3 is TGTGCCAGCAGCTTTGGGGCCCAGGGGGCAACGGATACGCAGTATTTT.

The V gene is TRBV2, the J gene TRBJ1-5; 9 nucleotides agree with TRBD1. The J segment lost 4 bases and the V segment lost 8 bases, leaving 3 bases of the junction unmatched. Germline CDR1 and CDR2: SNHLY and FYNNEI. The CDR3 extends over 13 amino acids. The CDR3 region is CASAGQGNQPQHF. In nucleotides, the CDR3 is TGTGCCAGCGCCGGACAGGGGAATCAGCCCCAGCATTTT.